A single sample is the source of the 27 T cell receptor beta chains below, sequenced in a study of T cell repertoires in cytomegalovirus infection. TCRdb re-analysed the reads in MiXCR, keeping a single row per CDR3 protein. The sample carries 180,000 or so distinct CDR3 sequences, 15% to 20% recorded once. Sequencing was done on a sample of CD8+ T cells from PBMCs. Every receptor here comes from a human donor in good health (CMV status not recorded). Some clones in this sample may be carry-over from other donors' samples.

The chain combines TRBV7-9 with TRBJ1-1, with no clear D. V dropped 5 bases and J dropped 2 bases, with 18 bases sitting between them. In germline, CDR1 is SEHNR, CDR2 FQNEAQ (reference sequence). The CDR3 runs 16 residues. The CDR3 is CASSNGPPIGNTEAFF. The CDR3 coding sequence is TGTGCCAGCAGCAACGGACCCCCTATAGGAAACACTGAAGCTTTCTTT. Full variable domain (rest looked up from reference TRBV7-9 and TRBJ1-1): DTGVSQNPRHKITKRGQNVTFRCDPISEHNRLYWYRQTLGQGPEFLTYFQNEAQLEKSRLLSDRFSAERPKGSFSTLEIQRTEQGDSAMYLCASSNGPPIGNTEAFFGQGTRLTVV.

The chain carries TRBV7-8 and TRBJ1-2; TRBD1 aligns across 7 bases. The germline gives CDR1 SGHVS, CDR2 FQNEAQ. The CDR3 length is 13 residues. The V segment lost 5 bases and the J segment 5 bases; nucleotides outside the gene matches: 5. The CDR3 loop is CASSPQGPYGYTF. The CDR3 nucleotides read TGTGCCAGCAGCCCACAGGGGCCTTATGGCTACACCTTC.

V and J are TRBV28 and TRBJ1-1, with D possibly TRBD1 on 6 matching bases. CDR1 is MDHEN, CDR2 SYDVKM, per germline. V shed 7 bases and J shed 0 bases, with 18 bases lying between them. The CDR3 spans 16 residues. The CDR3, as DNA: TGTGCCAGCAAAGGTACTCCGGGACATTTGAACACTGAAGCTTTCTTT. It translates to CASKGTPGHLNTEAFF.

This clonotype was recorded a few times. The V and J genes are TRBV6-2 or TRBV6-3 and TRBJ2-6, with D possibly matching TRBD1 (6 bases). The CDR3 sequence is 17 residues long. Trimming took 5 bases from V and 0 from J, leaving 14 bases between them. The germline V gene has CDR1 MNHEY and CDR2 SVGEGT. CDR3 coding DNA: TGTGCCAGCAGTAACCGGGACACATTCTCTGGGGCCAACGTCCTGACTTTC. It specifies CASSNRDTFSGANVLTF.

This clonotype was seen a handful of times. This chain connects TRBV7-2 to TRBJ1-6; no reliable D call. Trimming took off 0 bases at V and 10 bases at J, with 10 bases between the two ends. The CDR3 extends over 14 amino acids. Germline V gene lookup returns CDR1 SGHTA and CDR2 FQGNSA. The CDR3 here is CASSLAALRSPLHF. DNA for the CDR3: TGTGCCAGCAGCTTAGCGGCCCTGAGATCACCCCTCCACTTT.

There are a few counts of this clonotype. The V gene is TRBV29-1, the J gene TRBJ1-2; D is ambiguous. The germline V and J ends were trimmed by 8 bases and 8 bases, with 6 bases remaining between them. Germline lookup yields CDR1 SQVTM and CDR2 ANQGSEA. This CDR3 comprises 8 residues. The CDR3 sequence: CSPGGYTF. CDR3 bases: TGCAGCCCCGGGGGCTACACCTTC.

This clonotype turned up a few times. This chain links TRBV2 with TRBJ2-1; TRBD2 agrees at 10 bases. V lost 2 bases and J lost 0; bases outside the gene matches: 1. The CDR3 contains 16 residues. CDR1 is SNHLY, CDR2 FYNNEI, per germline. CDR3 loop: CASSEIAGGSYNEQFF. In DNA form, the CDR3 reads TGTGCCAGCAGTGAAATAGCGGGGGGCTCCTACAATGAGCAGTTCTTC.

The genes are TRBV29-1 and TRBJ2-5; D ambiguous. Germline V gene data show CDR1 as SQVTM and CDR2 as ANQGSEA. Trimming took off 8 bases at V and 5 bases at J, with 27 bases between the two ends. This CDR3 has 16 residues. The CDR3 DNA is TGCAGCATCTATGGTCGGCCTCCTCAAACGGCGGAGACCCAGTACTTC. Protein product: CSIYGRPPQTAETQYF. Combining the CDR3 with reference TRBV29-1 and TRBJ2-5 gives the whole variable domain SAVISQKPSRDICQRGTSLTIQCQVDSQVTMMFWYRQQPGQSLTLIATANQGSEATYESGFVIDKFPISRPNLTFSTLTVSNMSPEDSSIYLCSIYGRPPQTAETQYFGPGTRLLVL.

This clonotype was observed a handful of times. V usage is TRBV7-9 and J usage is TRBJ1-1; possibly TRBD1 for D (6 bases). The V gene lost 5 bases and the J gene lost 5 bases, with 21 bases spanning the gap. This CDR3 has 16 residues. In germline, CDR1 is SEHNR, CDR2 FQNEAQ (reference sequence). The CDR3 loop is CASSTNWAVRGTEAFF. The CDR3, as DNA: TGTGCCAGCAGCACCAATTGGGCAGTCAGGGGAACTGAAGCTTTCTTT.

This clonotype was detected only a few times. V gene TRBV11-1 combines with J gene TRBJ2-1; D perhaps matches TRBD2 (5 bases). Germline CDR1 SGHAT, CDR2 FQDESV (reference sequence). The ends were cut back, 2 bases at V and 0 bases at J, with 11 bases in the middle. CDR3 length: 16 residues. Written as DNA, the CDR3 is TGTGCCAGCAGCTTAAGAGGGAGAAGCTCCTACAATGAGCAGTTCTTC. Residues: CASSLRGRSSYNEQFF.

This clonotype was seen a few times. This CDR3 is CASSGVEDEQFF. CDR3 DNA sequence: TGTGCCAGCAGCGGGGTGGAGGATGAGCAGTTCTTC. This chain connects TRBV11-2 to TRBJ2-1, with a possible D match to TRBD2 (5 bases). This CDR3 region has 12 residues. Germline assignment: CDR1 SGHAT and CDR2 FQNNGV. V was cut by 5 bases and J by 8 bases, with 10 bases left in between.

This chain uses TRBV6-5 with TRBJ1-3, with 7 bases matching TRBD1. This CDR3 comprises 13 residues. After removal of 5 bases from V and 5 bases from J, the junction contained 3 bases not matched to a gene. From germline, CDR1 is MNHEY and CDR2 SVGAGI. The CDR3 protein is CASSTGQRNTIYF. The CDR3 coding sequence is TGTGCCAGCAGTACGGGACAGAGAAACACCATATATTTT.

This clonotype was detected a few times. The chain links TRBV7-9 to TRBJ2-7; 7 bases match TRBD1. The CDR3 totals 16 residues. The V segment lost 5 bases and the J segment 3 bases; nucleotides outside the gene matches: 13. In germline, CDR1 is SEHNR, CDR2 FQNEAQ (reference sequence). CDR3 nucleotides: TGTGCCAGCAGCCTCTACCCGGACAGGAGTCTCTACGAGCAGTACTTC. Its translation is CASSLYPDRSLYEQYF.

This chain's CDR3 is CASRREPQGAGNQPQHF. The CDR3 DNA reads as TGTGCCAGCAGGCGTGAACCCCAGGGGGCTGGCAATCAGCCCCAGCATTTT. V usage is TRBV28 and J usage is TRBJ1-5; the match to TRBD1 covers 8 bases. V dropped 6 bases and J dropped 2; count of bases not matched to a gene: 12. Germline CDR1 and CDR2: MDHEN and SYDVKM. The CDR3 contains 17 residues.

This clonotype was seen a handful of times. The chain uses TRBV15 and TRBJ2-7; perhaps TRBD1 as D (6 bases). Trimming removed 6 bases from V and 3 bases from J, with 15 bases in between. The CDR3 spans 14 residues. From germline, CDR1 is LNHNV and CDR2 YYDKDF (reference sequence). CDR3 sequence: CATRADSEIYEQYF. The CDR3 DNA is TGTGCCACCAGAGCGGACAGCGAGATCTACGAGCAGTACTTC.

This clonotype was seen a few times. The chain recombines TRBV28 with TRBJ2-1, with 15 bases lining up with TRBD2. Trimming removed 4 bases from V and 10 bases from J; junction bases left unmatched: 11. The germline CDR1 and CDR2 sequences are MDHEN and SYDVKM. CDR3 size: 17 residues. As DNA, the CDR3 is TGTGCCAGCAGTTCTCTCAGGACTAGCGGGGGGGCGAGGGAGCAGTTCTTC. It yields the protein CASSSLRTSGGAREQFF.

This clonotype was seen a few times. The chain carries TRBV4-3 and TRBJ2-7; TRBD1 might be the D (6 bases). The CDR3 runs to 18 residues. Germline lookup yields CDR1 LGHNA and CDR2 YSLEER. V was pared by 0 bases and J by 5 bases, with 23 bases between. The CDR3 region has the DNA TGCGCCAGCAGCCAAGATCTCTCCGGACAGCTGTTGGCGGACGAGCAGTACTTC. This gives the protein CASSQDLSGQLLADEQYF.

The V call is TRBV29-1, the J call TRBJ2-2; 7 bases agree with TRBD1. The junction had 6 bases not matched to a gene; V was cut back by 3 bases and J by 5 bases. The CDR3 spans 14 residues. CDR1 is SQVTM, CDR2 ANQGSEA, per germline. The DNA for the CDR3 is TGCAGCGTTGAGAAGAGGGGGCGAACCGGGGAGCTGTTTTTT. This translates into CSVEKRGRTGELFF.

This clonotype showed up just a few times. The chain couples TRBV11-2 to TRBJ2-5, with D possibly TRBD1 on 5 matching bases. Germline V gene sequence: CDR1 SGHAT, CDR2 FQNNGV. The germline V and J ends were trimmed by 5 bases and 1 base, with 14 bases remaining between them. CDR3 length: 15 amino acids. The CDR3 nucleotides are TGTGCCAGCAGCCCCCGGTCAGGGTTCCAAGAGACCCAGTACTTC. Its protein product is CASSPRSGFQETQYF.

The chain has TRBV7-9 and TRBJ2-7; 9 bases align to TRBD1. This CDR3 contains 15 residues. Per the germline V gene, CDR1 is SEHNR and CDR2 is FQNEAQ (reference sequence). V gave up 4 bases and J gave up 3 bases; unmatched junction bases: 7. CDR3 DNA: TGTGCCAGCAGCTCAGACAGGGGGGATCTCTACGAGCAGTACTTC. Translated, it gives CASSSDRGDLYEQYF.

This clonotype was detected only a few times. V is TRBV7-6 and J is TRBJ2-7; D is unclear. V was cut by 1 base and J by 5 bases, with 15 bases left in between. Germline-derived CDR1 and CDR2 are SGHVS and FNYEAQ. There are 15 residues in the CDR3. For the CDR3, the DNA is TGTGCCAGCAGCTTAGGGCGATCAACGGACCACGAGCAGTACTTC. As protein: CASSLGRSTDHEQYF.

This clonotype was recorded a few times. The chain links TRBV11-2 to TRBJ1-1; 8 nucleotides match TRBD1. The CDR3 runs to 15 residues. Germline CDR1 reads SGHAT; CDR2 reads FQNNGV. V trimming: 5 bases; J trimming: 3 bases; junction bases outside the gene matches: 8. CDR3: CASSLRGRGHTEAFF. CDR3 nucleotide sequence: TGTGCCAGCAGCCTCAGGGGGCGAGGGCACACTGAAGCTTTCTTT.

This rearrangement joins TRBV29-1 to TRBJ2-7; the D gene is possibly TRBD1 (6 bases). V shed 4 bases and J shed 5 bases, with 12 bases lying between them. Germline CDR1 is SQVTM and CDR2 is ANQGSEA. The CDR3 has 12 residues. Here the CDR3 reads CSVGRDIHEQYF. The CDR3 nucleotides read TGCAGCGTTGGCCGGGACATCCACGAGCAGTACTTC.

The chain couples TRBV27 to TRBJ2-7; D is possibly TRBD1 or TRBD2 (7 bases each). This CDR3 spans 13 amino acids. Trimming removed 6 bases at V and 6 bases at J, with 15 bases between. Per germline, CDR1 MNHEY and CDR2 SMNVEV (reference sequence). CDR3 sequence: CASSPGGQPEQYF. The CDR3 DNA reads as TGTGCCAGCAGCCCGGGGGGACAGCCCGAGCAGTACTTC.

The gene calls are TRBV28 and TRBJ2-1; no firm D call. Trimming pared 7 bases from V and 8 bases from J, leaving 21 bases between. This CDR3 contains 15 residues. Germline V CDR1 and CDR2: MDHEN, SYDVKM. The CDR3 DNA reads TGTGCCAGCACCGCCCTCGATCATATGAACGATGAGCAGTTCTTC. Translating it yields CASTALDHMNDEQFF.

This clonotype has more than one count but fewer than ten. The chain joins TRBV6-5 to TRBJ1-2, with no clear D. Germline CDR1 reads MNHEY; CDR2 reads SVGAGI. V was trimmed by 0 bases and J by 6 bases, leaving 8 bases between them. This CDR3 comprises 13 residues. CDR3 sequence reads: CASSYSQGNGYTF. CDR3 DNA: TGTGCCAGCAGTTACTCTCAAGGGAATGGCTACACCTTC.

This clonotype was seen repeatedly, ten times or more. The chain couples TRBV7-2 to TRBJ1-4, with D possibly matching TRBD1 (5 bases). The germline CDR1 and CDR2 sequences are SGHTA and FQGNSA. The CDR3 loop spans 15 amino acids. The ends were cut back, 2 bases at V and 5 bases at J, with 12 bases in the middle. The CDR3 coding sequence is TGTGCCAGCAGCTTATTTGGGGGACCGAATGAAAAACTGTTTTTT. Translated: CASSLFGGPNEKLFF.